These 22 T cell receptor beta chains share one sample of origin, sequenced in a study of Graves' ophthalmopathy and Graves' hyperthyroidism. Amplifying from RNA transcripts, the study obtained TCR beta CDR3 regions. HTBI-primed RT-PCR formed the first round, and a multiplex PCR formed the second. TCRdb passed the multiplex PCR reads through MiXCR, listing each CDR3 protein once. The table has 200,000 to 250,000 distinct CDR3 sequences, around 42% seen once. The specimen was peripheral blood. These receptors all come from an adult man with Graves' ophthalmopathy.

The table lists this clonotype with many counts. V usage is TRBV2 and J usage is TRBJ1-5, with D perhaps matching TRBD1 (5 bases). Germline assignment: CDR1 SNHLY and CDR2 FYNNEI. With 4 bases removed from V and 6 bases from J, the gap between germline ends came to 19 bases. This CDR3 has 16 amino acids. The CDR3 loop reads CASSAGGQSSGQPQHF. The CDR3 DNA follows: TGTGCCAGCAGTGCAGGTGGACAATCATCGGGTCAGCCCCAGCATTTT.

Only a few counts were recorded for this clonotype. The V call is TRBV20-1, the J call TRBJ2-2; 8 bases fit TRBD1. This CDR3 has 15 residues. The trim removed 5 bases at V and 1 base at J, leaving 6 bases unmatched. Germline values: CDR1 DFQATT, CDR2 SNEGSKA (reference sequence). CDR3 residues: CSAGTGTGNTGELFF. CDR3 in DNA: TGCAGTGCTGGTACCGGGACAGGGAACACCGGGGAGCTGTTTTTT.

This clonotype has at least ten counts. The rearrangement joins TRBV29-1 to TRBJ2-5, with D maybe TRBD1 (5 bases). The CDR3 runs 13 residues. The V end lost 3 bases, the J end lost 2 bases, and 10 bases lay between the germline ends. Germline assignment: CDR1 SQVTM and CDR2 ANQGSEA. The CDR3 sequence: CSVDPQGQETQYF. In nucleotides, the CDR3 is TGCAGCGTTGATCCCCAGGGACAAGAGACCCAGTACTTC.

The chain recombines TRBV13 with TRBJ1-6, with 7 bases fitting TRBD1. With V trimmed by 3 bases and J by 7 bases, 9 bases remained unmatched. Germline values: CDR1 PRHDT, CDR2 FYEKMQ (reference sequence). This CDR3 comprises 16 residues. CDR3 coding DNA: TGTGCCAGCAGCTTCCGGCCGGGACAGCGAAATTCACCCCTCCACTTT. Its protein is CASSFRPGQRNSPLHF.

The chain joins TRBV6-6 to TRBJ2-2; 9 bases align to TRBD2. The germline V gene encodes CDR1 MNHNY and CDR2 SVGAGI (reference sequence). CDR3 length: 16 residues. The V gene end was trimmed by 2 bases and the J gene end by 13 bases; junction bases not matched to a gene: 14. CDR3 DNA sequence: TGTGCCAGCAGTTACGGGGCTAGCGGGGATGGTAGTTGGCTGTTTTTT. Translating gives CASSYGASGDGSWLFF.

Only one count was recorded for this clonotype. This sequence joins TRBV29-1 and TRBJ1-4, with D unclear. The length of the CDR3 is 13 residues. The V end was cut by 7 bases, the J end by 8 bases, with 17 bases between. Germline values: CDR1 SQVTM, CDR2 ANQGSEA. CDR3 loop: CSALPRLGEKLFF. The CDR3 bases are TGCAGCGCGCTGCCCAGGCTTGGGGAAAAACTGTTTTTT.

This clonotype has at least ten counts. The CDR3 loop reads CASSPWTGDNSPLHF. The CDR3 DNA reads TGCGCCAGCAGCCCCTGGACAGGGGATAATTCACCCCTCCACTTT. The chain links TRBV5-1 to TRBJ1-6; 9 nucleotides line up with TRBD1. The germline CDR1 and CDR2 sequences are SGHRS and YFSETQ. The CDR3 consists of 15 residues. Trimming took 4 bases from V and 5 from J; bases not matched to a gene: 4.

The chain combines TRBV5-1 with TRBJ2-5; 8 bases agree with TRBD1. The junction had 11 bases not matched to a gene; V was cut back by 2 bases and J by 5 bases. The germline V gene has CDR1 SGHRS and CDR2 YFSETQ. The CDR3 length is 16 residues. The CDR3 nucleotides are TGCGCCAGCAGCTTCAACTTGGACAGGGTTGGGGAGACCCAGTACTTC. Its protein is CASSFNLDRVGETQYF.

This clonotype occurred a few times. The chain uses TRBV5-1 and TRBJ2-2, with TRBD2 matching over 8 bases. The J segment lost 2 bases and the V segment lost 4 bases, leaving 4 bases of the junction unmatched. The CDR3 totals 15 residues. Germline loops: CDR1 SGHRS, CDR2 YFSETQ. The DNA for the CDR3 is TGCGCCAGCAGCGGCGGGAGGATTAACACCGGGGAGCTGTTTTTT. This codes for CASSGGRINTGELFF.

The chain has TRBV6-1 and TRBJ2-6; weak D call: TRBD2 (6 bases). Per germline, CDR1 MNHNS and CDR2 SASEGT. This CDR3 comprises 15 residues. Trimming shortened V by 8 bases and J by 0 bases, and 11 bases separated the two germline ends. CDR3 bases: TGTGCCAGCCTCCACGGGAGCTCTGGGGCCAACGTCCTGACTTTC. This gives the protein CASLHGSSGANVLTF.

V gene TRBV19 combines with J gene TRBJ1-4; 9 bases match TRBD1. The CDR3 sequence is 16 residues long. Germline V gene data show CDR1 as LNHDA and CDR2 as SQIVND (reference sequence). Losses at the gene ends were 7 bases for V and 4 bases for J; bases not matched to a gene: 10. The CDR3 region has the DNA TGTGCCAGTACTCACCAAAGGACAGGGGATAATGAAAAACTGTTTTTT. This translates into CASTHQRTGDNEKLFF. Filled out from reference TRBV19 and TRBJ1-4, the complete variable domain reads DGGITQSPKYLFRKEGQNVTLSCEQNLNHDAMYWYRQDPGQGLRLIYYSQIVNDFQKGDIAEGYSVSREKKESFPLTVTSAQKNPTAFYLCASTHQRTGDNEKLFFGSGTQLSVL.

The V call is TRBV15, the J call TRBJ2-7; 12 bases map to TRBD1. This CDR3 spans 16 amino acids. Germline V gene lookup returns CDR1 LNHNV and CDR2 YYDKDF (reference sequence). J was trimmed by 7 bases and V by 1 base; bases with no gene match: 8. The CDR3 here is CATSRAGDRGLNEQYF. The CDR3 DNA sequence: TGTGCCACCAGCAGAGCCGGGGACAGGGGGCTCAATGAGCAGTACTTC.

The chain combines TRBV7-9 with TRBJ1-1, with a weak D call TRBD1 (6 bases). V lost 5 bases, J lost 0 bases, and 19 bases lay in between. The V gene's germline CDR1 is SEHNR and CDR2 FQNEAQ (reference sequence). The CDR3 extends over 17 amino acids. The CDR3 protein is CASSQGGGGRLNTEAFF. The CDR3 nucleotides read TGTGCCAGCAGCCAGGGAGGGGGGGGCAGGTTGAACACTGAAGCTTTCTTT.

This clonotype was seen a single time. This chain uses TRBV7-8 with TRBJ2-7; tentatively, D is TRBD1 (7 bases). Trimming shortened V by 7 bases and J by 6 bases, and 19 bases separated the two germline ends. The CDR3 consists of 14 residues. The germline V gene encodes CDR1 SGHVS and CDR2 FQNEAQ. The chain's CDR3 is CASNFGRGDGEQYF. CDR3 sequence (DNA): TGTGCCAGCAACTTCGGCAGGGGGGATGGCGAGCAGTACTTC.

The chain employs TRBV7-3 and TRBJ2-7; D gene ambiguous. The V end lost 3 bases, the J end lost 6 bases, and 9 bases lay between the germline ends. The CDR3 loop spans 12 amino acids. CDR1 is SGHTA, CDR2 FQGTGA, per germline. CDR3 sequence reads: CASSFGGFEQYF. The CDR3, as DNA: TGTGCCAGCAGCTTCGGCGGATTCGAGCAGTACTTC. The variable domain in full, with the rest retrieved from reference TRBV7-3 and TRBJ2-7, is GAGVSQTPSNKVTEKGKYVELRCDPISGHTALYWYRQSLGQGPEFLIYFQGTGAADDSGLPNDRFFAVRPEGSVSTLKIQRTERGDSAVYLCASSFGGFEQYFGPGTRLTVT.

A few counts support this clonotype. This chain connects TRBV20-1 to TRBJ1-1; D is possibly TRBD1 (6 bases). V lost 2 bases, J lost 3 bases, and 16 bases lay in between. The germline CDR1 and CDR2 sequences are DFQATT and SNEGSKA (reference sequence). This CDR3 has 15 amino acids. Here the CDR3 DNA reads TGCAGTGCTAGATGGGGGGGGCGTAAAGACACTGAAGCTTTCTTT. Its protein product is CSARWGGRKDTEAFF.

V usage is TRBV14 and J usage is TRBJ1-1, with 9 nucleotides matching TRBD1. This CDR3 comprises 15 residues. Germline V CDR1 and CDR2: SGHDN, FVKESK. The V and J ends lost 1 base and 6 bases, in that order; junction bases with no gene match: 6. The CDR3 here is CASSQGERQGAEAFF. Written as DNA, the CDR3 is TGTGCCAGCAGCCAAGGGGAACGACAGGGGGCTGAAGCTTTCTTT.

The rearrangement joins TRBV6-4 to TRBJ2-2; D remains ambiguous. V lost 0 bases and J lost 4, with 6 bases in between. The V gene's germline CDR1 is MRHNA and CDR2 SNTAGT. CDR3 length: 14 residues. In nucleotides, the CDR3 is TGTGCCAGCAGTGACTCCGACGGCACCGGGGAGCTGTTTTTT. Translated, it gives CASSDSDGTGELFF.

J is TRBJ2-2 and V is TRBV7-9; 7 bases are shared with TRBD1. Germline V gene sequence: CDR1 SEHNR, CDR2 FQNEAQ (reference sequence). The length of the CDR3 is 15 residues. Losses at the gene ends were 5 bases for V and 4 bases for J; bases not matched to a gene: 7. DNA of the CDR3: TGTGCCAGCAGCCTTCGACAGGGTTTCACCGGGGAGCTGTTTTTT. The encoded protein is CASSLRQGFTGELFF.

This clonotype was seen a few times. This rearrangement joins TRBV7-9 to TRBJ2-5; 10 bases map to TRBD1. There are 16 residues in the CDR3. Germline V gene data show CDR1 as SEHNR and CDR2 as FQNEAQ (reference sequence). J gave up 1 base and V 5 bases, and 7 bases lay outside the gene matches. CDR3 DNA sequence: TGTGCCAGCAGCCCGAGGACAGGGGGTCGCCAAGAGACCCAGTACTTC. Its protein product is CASSPRTGGRQETQYF.

V gene TRBV10-3 combines with J gene TRBJ1-1; D gene ambiguous. CDR3 length: 13 amino acids. Germline V gene data show CDR1 as ENHRY and CDR2 as SYGVKD. Trimming removed 11 bases from V and 0 bases from J, with 13 bases in between. CDR3 sequence: CASAGSMNTEAFF. The CDR3, as DNA: TGTGCCTCCGCCGGGAGCATGAACACTGAAGCTTTCTTT.

The J gene is TRBJ2-6, the V gene TRBV7-2; possibly TRBD2 for D (6 bases). CDR1 SGHTA and CDR2 FQGNSA come from the germline V gene. Between the trimmed V and J ends, which lost 5 bases and 1 base, there was a span of 15 bases. There are 17 residues in the CDR3. The CDR3 is CASSDTGAGSGANVLTF. The DNA for the CDR3 is TGTGCCAGCAGCGATACCGGGGCGGGGTCTGGGGCCAACGTCCTGACTTTC. The variable domain in full, with the rest retrieved from reference TRBV7-2 and TRBJ2-6, is GAGVSQSPSNKVTEKGKDVELRCDPISGHTALYWYRQSLGQGLEFLIYFQGNSAPDKSGLPSDRFSAERTGGSVSTLTIQRTQQEDSAVYLCASSDTGAGSGANVLTFGAGSRLTVL.